The 22 T cell receptor beta chains listed next were all sequenced from one sample in a study of tumor-infiltrating lymphocytes in primary liver carcinoma. Blood RNA was derived from unsorted whole blood, and germline DNA was extracted too. Using a constant-region primer together with ProtoScript II reverse transcriptase, TCR beta cDNA was made from roughly 540 ng of total RNA. Libraries covering TCR beta were generated through three nested multiplex PCR rounds (using a slightly modified ARM-PCR). A C-beta reverse primer and TRBV1-TRBV30 forward primers served in each of the first two PCR rounds, at ten to eleven cycles apiece. TCRdb used MiXCR to reprocess the multiplex PCR reads, holding one entry per CDR3 protein. The data show about 180,000 distinct CDR3 sequences, less than 65% seen once. The sample was peripheral blood. These receptors were collected from a middle-aged man with primary liver carcinoma and hepatitis B virus infection.

As concerns this clonotype: At one end the junction does not follow the germline gene, possibly because of a read error. This chain links TRBV29-1 with TRBJ2-5, with 9 bases lining up with TRBD1. Germline V gene data show CDR1 as SQVTM and CDR2 as ANQGSEA. CDR3 length: 15 amino acids. The CDR3 spells CSVEARQGVAEIQYF. Here the CDR3 DNA reads TGCAGCGTTGAAGCGAGACAGGGGGTGGCAGAGATCCAGTACTTC.

This clonotype occurred a few times. The gene calls are TRBV12-3 or TRBV12-4 and TRBJ2-5; 8 nucleotides agree with TRBD1. The CDR3 covers 15 residues. Trimming at V came to 4 bases and at J to 5 bases, leaving 9 bases not matched to a gene. In DNA, the CDR3 is TGTGCCAGCAGTTCCACTCGACAGGGGATCGAGACCCAGTACTTC. Residues: CASSSTRQGIETQYF.

A remark on this clonotype: Possible read error: a much larger clone is one base away. The chain employs TRBV11-1 and TRBJ2-1; D perhaps matches TRBD1 (6 bases). Germline V lookup: CDR1 SGHAT, CDR2 FQDESV (reference sequence). CDR3 length: 15 residues. The chain's CDR3 is CVSSSEDRFHNEQIF. As DNA, the CDR3 is TGTGTCAGCAGCTCAGAAGACAGGTTTCACAATGAGCAGATCTTC.

The genes are TRBV11-2 and TRBJ2-3, with D perhaps matching TRBD1 or TRBD2 (6 bases each). V was shortened by 7 bases and J by 7 bases, with 15 bases between the two germline ends. The CDR3 has 13 amino acids. Looked up from germline, CDR1 is SGHAT and CDR2 is FQNNGV. This CDR3 is CASTYGGGNTQYF. The CDR3 DNA reads TGTGCCAGCACCTACGGAGGGGGAAATACGCAGTATTTT.

V and J are TRBV6-1 and TRBJ1-4, with D perhaps TRBD1 (5 bases). The germline V and J ends were trimmed by 4 bases and 7 bases, with 13 bases remaining between them. CDR3 length: 14 amino acids. From germline, CDR1 is MNHNS and CDR2 SASEGT. CDR3 DNA sequence: TGTGCCAGCAGTGGGGGACCTAAGGGTGAAAAACTGTTTTTT. Translated, it gives CASSGGPKGEKLFF.

This chain joins TRBV11-2 and TRBJ2-7; TRBD1 matches at 7 bases. Trimming cost V 5 bases and J 3 bases; bases outside gene matches: 7. The CDR3 is made up of 14 amino acids. Germline loops: CDR1 SGHAT, CDR2 FQNNGV. The CDR3 region is CASSARDSGYEQYF. CDR3 nucleotide sequence: TGTGCCAGCAGCGCCCGGGACAGTGGCTACGAGCAGTACTTC.

Details on this clonotype: At one of its ends the junction is not consistent with the germline gene, which may arise from a read error. The V gene is TRBV11-2, the J gene TRBJ2-7; D possibly matches TRBD1 or TRBD2 (5 bases each). The V gene's germline CDR1 is SGHAT and CDR2 FQNNGV. The length of the CDR3 is 15 residues. DNA of the CDR3: TGTGCCAGCAACTTAGGTAGCGTGGGACCCTACGAGCAGTACTTC. It yields the protein CASNLGSVGPYEQYF.

Details on this clonotype: The junction differs from germline at one of its ends, possibly a read error. The V and J genes are TRBV11-2 and TRBJ2-5, with a possible D match to TRBD2 (5 bases). The CDR3 covers 15 residues. Germline CDR1 SGHAT, CDR2 FQNNGV. The CDR3 DNA reads as TGTGCCAGCAGCTTAGATCTTTATGGGAGCAAGACCCAGTATTTC. Translating gives CASSLDLYGSKTQYF.

This sequence joins TRBV11-2 and TRBJ2-1, with D tentatively TRBD2 (6 bases). Germline assignment: CDR1 SGHAT and CDR2 FQNNGV. Trimming stripped 2 bases from V and 7 bases from J, with 18 bases between. This CDR3 is 16 amino acids long. CDR3 amino acids: CASSLYHGGELNEQFF. CDR3 coding DNA: TGTGCCAGCAGCTTATATCACGGGGGAGAACTAAATGAGCAGTTCTTC.

This clonotype was found a few times. V gene TRBV30 combines with J gene TRBJ2-1; D not certain. CDR1 is GTSNPN and CDR2 is SVGIG in the germline V gene (reference sequence). The CDR3 contains 13 residues. With 0 bases removed from V and 9 bases from J, the gap between germline ends came to 12 bases. CDR3 residues: CAWSVRLRGEQFF. The CDR3 DNA sequence: TGTGCCTGGAGTGTGCGGCTTCGTGGTGAGCAGTTCTTC.

The V and J genes are TRBV11-2 and TRBJ2-7, with D tentatively TRBD1 or TRBD2 (7 bases each). In germline, CDR1 is SGHAT, CDR2 FQNNGV. There are 16 residues in the CDR3. The ends were cut back, 8 bases at V and 10 bases at J, with 30 bases in the middle. As DNA, the CDR3 is TGTGCCAGCGGCACACGCAGGGGGGGTCAAGGCATACTTCAGTACTTC. Translating gives CASGTRRGGQGILQYF. Drawing the rest from reference TRBV11-2 and TRBJ2-7, the complete variable domain is EAGVAQSPRYKIIEKRQSVAFWCNPISGHATLYWYQQILGQGPKLLIQFQNNGVVDDSQLPKDRFSAERLKGVDSTLKIQPAKLEDSAVYLCASGTRRGGQGILQYFGPGTRLTVT.

As regards this clonotype: One junction end disagrees with the germline gene, perhaps due to a read error. The J gene is TRBJ2-4, the V gene TRBV11-2; D is possibly TRBD1 (5 bases). The CDR3 spans 14 residues. CDR1 is SGHAT, CDR2 FQNNGV, per germline. The CDR3 reads CASSSLVRVGIHYF. DNA of the CDR3: TGTGCCAGCAGCTCACTGGTCAGGGTGGGCATTCACTACTTC.

On this clonotype: A much larger clone sits a single nucleotide away, making a read error possible. This chain uses TRBV28 with TRBJ2-7; the D is unclear. This CDR3 contains 12 residues. V shed 6 bases and J shed 11 bases, with 17 bases lying between them. Germline lookup yields CDR1 MDHEN and CDR2 SYDVKM. In DNA, the CDR3 is TGTGCCAGCAGCCGGACGAATAAGAAGGAGTACTTC. Its protein is CASSRTNKKEYF.

This clonotype has just a few counts. The chain carries TRBV4-2 and TRBJ2-3; TRBD2 matches 9 bases. Germline values: CDR1 LGHNA, CDR2 YNFKEQ. The V and J ends lost 2 bases and 4 bases, in that order; junction bases with no gene match: 13. CDR3 length equals 18 residues. This CDR3 is CASSQIGPSGIFADTQYF. The CDR3 nucleotides are TGTGCCAGCAGCCAAATCGGGCCTAGCGGGATTTTTGCAGATACGCAGTATTTT.

As concerns this clonotype: The junction differs from germline at one of its ends, possibly a read error. V gene TRBV24-1 combines with J gene TRBJ2-2, with 7 nucleotides matching TRBD1. The CDR3 is 14 residues long. Germline-derived CDR1 and CDR2 are KGHDR and SFDVKD. The CDR3 reads CVTSWTGNTGELFF. Written as DNA, the CDR3 is TGTGTCACCTCCTGGACAGGGAACACCGGGGAGCTGTTTTTT.

This chain connects TRBV12-3 or TRBV12-4 to TRBJ2-7; no clear D. CDR3 length: 12 amino acids. V lost 3 bases to trimming and J lost 5 bases, with 8 bases between them. The CDR3 region has the DNA TGTGCCAGCAGTTTCTCTTCGGACGAGCAGTACTTC. The encoded protein is CASSFSSDEQYF.

This clonotype was counted a few times. The chain employs TRBV4-1 and TRBJ2-1; TRBD1 matches at 7 bases. Trimming took 4 bases from V and 1 from J; bases not matched to a gene: 1. Germline V gene lookup returns CDR1 MGHRA and CDR2 YSYEKL. The CDR3 loop spans 14 amino acids. The DNA of the CDR3 is TGCGCCAGCAGCCCGACAGGGTCCTACAATGAGCAGTTCTTC. This sequence encodes CASSPTGSYNEQFF.

The chain couples TRBV6-6 to TRBJ1-2; 9 nucleotides align to TRBD1. Germline V gene lookup returns CDR1 MNHNY and CDR2 SVGAGI (reference sequence). The V segment lost 4 bases and the J segment 3 bases; nucleotides outside the gene matches: 9. The CDR3 is made up of 16 amino acids. The CDR3 here is CASSSTFRDRDYGYTF. In DNA, the CDR3 is TGTGCCAGCAGTTCCACCTTCAGGGACAGGGACTATGGCTACACCTTC.

CDR3 region: CASSLAMTPDTQYF. In nucleotides, the CDR3 is TGTGCCAGCAGCTTAGCGATGACTCCCGATACGCAGTATTTT. The chain joins TRBV7-8 to TRBJ2-3; D remains unclear. From germline, CDR1 is SGHVS and CDR2 FQNEAQ. V lost 0 bases and J 6 bases, leaving 10 bases between the germline ends. This CDR3 has 14 residues.

Comment on this clonotype: The missing conserved phenylalanine or tryptophan at the end of this CDR3 makes a read error likely. The chain has TRBV11-2 and TRBJ2-5; TRBD1 is a possible D gene (7 bases). The CDR3 has 21 amino acids. V lost 4 bases, J lost 7 bases, and 37 bases lay in between. Germline assignment: CDR1 SGHAT and CDR2 FQNNGV. The CDR3 nucleotides are TGTGCCAGCAGCTCCCTAGTACAGGGGTCTAAACCAACCCCCATGCGGGGGACCCAGTACTGC. Its protein is CASSSLVQGSKPTPMRGTQYC.

The DNA for the CDR3 is TGCAGCGTTGAAGCTCGGCTAGCGAAGAGCTCCTACAATGAGCAGTTCTTC. This codes for CSVEARLAKSSYNEQFF. The gene calls are TRBV29-1 and TRBJ2-1; possibly TRBD2 for D (6 bases). CDR1 and CDR2 from the germline V gene are SQVTM and ANQGSEA. Trimming took off 1 base at V and 0 bases at J, with 16 bases between the two ends. This CDR3 spans 17 amino acids.

A remark on this clonotype: A much larger clone sits a single nucleotide away, making a read error possible. This chain uses TRBV11-2 with TRBJ1-2; D is perhaps TRBD1 (5 bases). This CDR3 region has 12 residues. Trimming took 9 bases from V and 3 from J, leaving 11 bases between them. Germline lookup yields CDR1 SGHAT and CDR2 FQNNGV. DNA of the CDR3: TGTGCCAGGGGGGGGGACGACTATGGCTACACCTTC. Translating gives CARGGDDYGYTF.